The clone carrying this TCR beta chain was recorded at least ten times. V shed 6 bases and J shed 5 bases, with 11 bases lying between them. This CDR3 has 14 amino acids. The germline V gene has CDR1 MNHEY and CDR2 SMNVEV (reference sequence). TCRdb reanalysed the 5' RACE reads using MiXCR and keeps one entry per CDR3 protein. The top ten hold 0.9% to 1.4% of the sample, which has about 82,000 distinct CDR3 sequences, just over 2.5% seen once. These data belong to a study of neurological immune-mediated disorders. This TCR was recovered from a woman in her twenties or thirties with multiple sclerosis. The V gene is TRBV27, the J gene TRBJ1-6; the D gene is possibly TRBD1 (5 bases). The sequencing input was PBMCs. The CDR3, as DNA: TGTGCCAGCAGGGAACCGGGGGATAATTCACCCCTCCACTTT. It is translated as CASREPGDNSPLHF.